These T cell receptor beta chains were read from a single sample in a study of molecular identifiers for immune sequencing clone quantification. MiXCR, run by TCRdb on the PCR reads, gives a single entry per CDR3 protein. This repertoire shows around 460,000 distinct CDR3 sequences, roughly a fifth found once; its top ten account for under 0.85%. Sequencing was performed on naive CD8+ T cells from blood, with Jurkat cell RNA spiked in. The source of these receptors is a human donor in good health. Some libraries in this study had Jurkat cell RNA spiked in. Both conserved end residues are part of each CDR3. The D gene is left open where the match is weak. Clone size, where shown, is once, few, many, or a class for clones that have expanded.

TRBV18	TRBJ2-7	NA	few	TGTGCCAGCTCACCTCCTCTTTCTACCTACGAGCAGTACTTC	CASSPPLSTYEQYF
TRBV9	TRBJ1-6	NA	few	TGTGCCAGCAGCGTAGGAGCGGGAATTTATTCACCCCTCCACTTT	CASSVGAGIYSPLHF
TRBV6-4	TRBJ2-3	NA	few	TGTGCCAGCAGTTATGACCTCTCAGATACGCAGTATTTT	CASSYDLSDTQYF
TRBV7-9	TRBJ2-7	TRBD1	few	TGTGCCAGCAGCAGCAGAGACAGGGCGTTATCCTACGAGCAGTACTTC	CASSSRDRALSYEQYF
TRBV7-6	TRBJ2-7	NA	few	TGTGCCAGCAGCTTAGAGGCGTCTAGCAGACCCTACGAGCAGTACTTC	CASSLEASSRPYEQYF
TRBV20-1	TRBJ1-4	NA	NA	TGCAGTGCTAGAAGGGAAGTCTCATTAGGCGCTAATGAAAAACTGTTTTTT	CSARREVSLGANEKLFF
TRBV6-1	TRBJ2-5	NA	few	TGTGCCAGCAGTGAAGGGAGGGGCCGGGAGACCCAGTACTTC	CASSEGRGRETQYF
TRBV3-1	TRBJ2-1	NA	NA	TGTGCCAGCAGCCCCAGTGGGTTGGGGTTCTACAATGAGCAGTTCTTC	CASSPSGLGFYNEQFF
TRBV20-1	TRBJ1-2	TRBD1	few	TGCAGTGTCCGGACAGGCATAAACTATGGCTACACCTTC	CSVRTGINYGYTF
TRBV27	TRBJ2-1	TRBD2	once	TGTGCCGGCAGTCAACAGACTAGCGGGGGCCTCAATGAGCAGTTCTTC	CAGSQQTSGGLNEQFF
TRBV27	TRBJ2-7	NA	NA	TGTGCCAGCAGCTCAGGGTCTGGCTGCGAGCAGTACTTC	CASSSGSGCEQYF
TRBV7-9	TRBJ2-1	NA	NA	TGTGCCAGCAGCTTAGCCGAGGCGACTTACAATGAGCAGTTCTTC	CASSLAEATYNEQFF